The rows below give T cell receptor beta chains drawn from one sample of a study of OX40 agonist ivuxolimab in advanced cancers. This table comes from immunoSEQ multiplex PCR, and its TCRdb copy is limited to in-frame clones, with some not included. The sample holds 45,000 to 50,000 clones, about nine tenths seen once. The sequencing used CD4+ or CD8+ T cells sorted from blood, collected in a trial of the OX40 agonist ivuxolimab. The receptor set was obtained from an adult with an advanced solid tumor such as melanoma, head and neck, liver or kidney cancer. CDR3s include the opening cysteine and the closing phenylalanine or tryptophan. D genes are given only for firm matches. A row's size may be missing; if present it is once, few, many or a size class.

V gene	clone size	J gene	D gene	CDR3 length	CDR3 protein	CDR3 DNA
TRBV5-1	NA	TRBJ2-5	NA	14	CASSLSGRQETQYF	TGCGCCAGCAGCTTGTCCGGCCGCCAAGAGACCCAGTACTTC
TRBV10-3	NA	TRBJ2-7	NA	14	CAISDPARVYEQYF	TGTGCCATCAGTGACCCCGCAAGAGTCTACGAGCAGTACTTC
TRBV5-1	NA	TRBJ2-1	NA	17	CASSPQARSSSYNEQFF	TGCGCCAGCAGCCCCCAGGCGCGGTCTAGCTCCTACAATGAGCAGTTCTTC
TRBV13	NA	TRBJ2-7	NA	12	CASSRQSYGQYF	TGTGCCAGCAGTCGACAGTCCTACGGGCAGTACTTC
TRBV11-2	NA	TRBJ2-7	TRBD2	16	CASRHLMGGESGEQYF	TGTGCCAGCAGACACCTAATGGGGGGGGAAAGTGGTGAGCAGTACTTC
TRBV9	NA	TRBJ2-1	NA	15	CASSVEGVYYNEQFF	TGTGCCAGCAGCGTTGAGGGAGTATATTACAATGAGCAGTTCTTC
TRBV29-1	NA	TRBJ2-5	TRBD2	13	CSVVGGGRETQYF	TGCAGCGTTGTCGGGGGAGGGCGAGAGACCCAGTACTTC
TRBV11-2	NA	TRBJ2-3	NA	16	CASSPLGIGSTDTQYF	TGTGCCAGCAGCCCCCTAGGGATAGGGAGCACAGATACGCAGTATTTT
TRBV5-1	NA	TRBJ2-1	TRBD2	16	CASTPGAGGLTNEQFF	TGCGCCAGCACCCCGGGAGCGGGGGGCTTAACCAATGAGCAGTTCTTC
TRBV5-1	NA	TRBJ1-1	TRBD1	18	CASSFGGTGGGMYTEAFF	TGCGCCAGCAGCTTTGGGGGTACAGGGGGCGGTATGTACACTGAAGCTTTCTTT
TRBV7-2	NA	TRBJ2-1	TRBD1	12	CASSWGQVEQFF	TGTGCCAGCAGCTGGGGACAGGTTGAGCAGTTCTTC
TRBV19	once	TRBJ2-7	NA	14	CASSSSGDSYEQYF	TGTGCCAGTAGTAGCTCCGGGGACTCCTACGAGCAGTACTTC
TRBV6-1	few	TRBJ1-5	NA	15	CASNIWSAGNQPQHF	TGTGCCAGCAATATTTGGAGTGCGGGCAATCAGCCCCAGCATTTT
TRBV10-3	once	TRBJ2-7	NA	11	CAVAAGYEQYF	TGTGCCGTCGCGGCGGGATACGAGCAGTACTTC
TRBV28	NA	TRBJ2-7	NA	12	CASSLDSYEQYF	TGTGCCAGCAGTCTGGACTCCTACGAGCAGTACTTC
TRBV7-8	NA	TRBJ1-5	NA	16	CASSLFISPNHQPQHF	TGTGCCAGCAGTTTATTCATCAGCCCCAACCATCAGCCCCAGCATTTT
TRBV27	NA	TRBJ2-2	NA	12	CASSEIGGELFF	TGTGCCAGCTCGGAGATAGGGGGGGAGCTGTTTTTT
TRBV7-6	once	TRBJ2-7	TRBD1	16	CASSFWTGQGAREQYF	TGTGCCAGCAGCTTTTGGACAGGACAGGGGGCGAGGGAGCAGTACTTC
TRBV6-5	NA	TRBJ2-7	NA	15	CASRPSTGLIYEQYF	TGTGCCAGCAGACCCAGTACAGGGCTAATCTACGAGCAGTACTTC
TRBV19	NA	TRBJ2-1	NA	15	CASSIPWGAYNEQFF	TGTGCCAGTAGTATACCGTGGGGAGCATACAATGAGCAGTTCTTC
TRBV19	NA	TRBJ2-3	NA	15	CASSIGLGFTDTQYF	TGTGCCAGTAGTATCGGTCTAGGGTTCACAGATACGCAGTATTTT
TRBV6-5	NA	TRBJ2-1	TRBD1	16	CASSYTTWTGDGQQFF	TGTGCCAGCAGTTACACAACGTGGACAGGGGATGGTCAGCAGTTCTTC